This T cell receptor beta chain was obtained from a study of molecular identifiers for immune sequencing clone quantification (dated by TCRdb to between 2018 and 2020). Notes on the research overall: In a replicate experiment, RNA from about 20,000 or 100,000 naive CD8 T cells was split into five aliquots, four of which were sequenced. This methods study benchmarked molecular-identifier clustering-based TCR repertoire sequencing (MIDCIRS) and TCR RNA copy counting, using CD8 T cells to do so.

On a BD FACSAria II, naive CD8 T cells were FACS-sorted as CD8+CD4-CCR7+CD45RA+ and collected into RLT Plus buffer. To compare sensitivity, a portion of the naive CD8 T cell RNA was divided evenly between MIDCIRS and a Smart-seq2-style 5'RACE protocol. CD8 T cells were enriched with RosetteSep CD8+ T Cell Enrichment Cocktail and Ficoll-Paque, followed by ACK red cell lysis. This clonotype showed up many times. The target of this receptor is not known. No quality values exist for individual bases; no much larger clone is one base distant. Receptors were amplified or captured by PCR. The sequencer listed for this sample is Illumina MiSeq. The Qiagen AllPrep DNA/RNA kit was used to purify total RNA. Before any analysis, reads coming from multiple sequencing runs of the same library were combined into one pool. Under the source paper's analysis protocol: Only reads with exact TCR constant sequence were kept, trimmed to 150 nt, and grouped by their 12-nt molecular barcodes. Reads in each barcode group were sub-clustered using a 15% Levenshtein threshold, and a quality-weighted consensus sequence was built for each RNA molecule. Non-functional sequences were discarded, and so were lower-count sequences lying one edit away from another sequence. Based on fitting two negative binomial distributions, any barcode sub-cluster with under 20% of the maximum read count was discarded. TCRdb took the public reads, trimmed them with fastp at Q25, ran MiXCR for clone calling and kept in-frame beta chains. All rows with the same CDR3 protein become a single entry with the most common DNA and genes. For this entry, the V and J calls and clone size follow TCRdb and not the study's own pipeline. The sample table records about 40,000 distinct CDR3 sequences; about a fifth of these occur just once. The ten largest clones represent about 6.6% of the sample.

The paper's findings and limits, for the study overall: When barcode sub-clustering was omitted, TCR diversity was inflated by chimeric consensus sequences, with chimeras reaching as high as 47%. Identical TCR molecules sharing a barcode could cause highly expanded clone sizes to be underestimated. Clones above 20 RNA copies held over 97% of molecules in CMV-specific effector cells but under 1% in naive cells. Modeling estimated 3 to 3.5 recovered TCR RNA copies per cell, compared with roughly 10 by digital PCR, which implies roughly 30% capture efficiency. Spiked-in Jurkat TCR RNA equivalent to a single cell was reported to be detectable even among fewer than 1.2 million naive CD8 T cells.

V and J are truncated by 3 bases and 7 bases respectively, leaving an intervening sequence of 16 bases. The germline V gene sets CDR1 to MDHEN and CDR2 to SYDVKM. The cysteine opens and the phenylalanine closes a CDR3 of 14 amino acids. The kept DNA is CDR3 alone, 42 bases in frame from the first base. The origin of this receptor is a human donor in good health. Some libraries in this study had Jurkat cell RNA spiked in. The sequenced material came from naive CD8+ T cells from blood, with Jurkat cell RNA spiked in. What the cell subset or site label conveys for this sample: FACS-sorted CD8+CD4-CCR7+CD45RA+ naive T cells. This chain is built from TRBV28 and TRBJ2-7, with the D gene not clear enough to name. The CDR3 corresponds to CASSFFSGTWEQYF. The nucleotide sequence reads as follows: TGTGCCAGCAGTTTTTTTTCCGGTACTTGGGAGCAGTACTTC.